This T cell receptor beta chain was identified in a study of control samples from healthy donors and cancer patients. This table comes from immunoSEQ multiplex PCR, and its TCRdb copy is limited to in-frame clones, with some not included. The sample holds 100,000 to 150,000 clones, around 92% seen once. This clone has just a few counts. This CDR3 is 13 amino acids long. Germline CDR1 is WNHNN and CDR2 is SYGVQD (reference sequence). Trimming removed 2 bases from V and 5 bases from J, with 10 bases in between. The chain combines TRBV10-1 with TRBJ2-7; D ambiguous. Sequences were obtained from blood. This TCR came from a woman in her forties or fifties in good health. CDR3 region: CASSEANHHEQYF. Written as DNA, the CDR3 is TGCGCCAGCAGTGAGGCGAACCACCACGAGCAGTACTTC.